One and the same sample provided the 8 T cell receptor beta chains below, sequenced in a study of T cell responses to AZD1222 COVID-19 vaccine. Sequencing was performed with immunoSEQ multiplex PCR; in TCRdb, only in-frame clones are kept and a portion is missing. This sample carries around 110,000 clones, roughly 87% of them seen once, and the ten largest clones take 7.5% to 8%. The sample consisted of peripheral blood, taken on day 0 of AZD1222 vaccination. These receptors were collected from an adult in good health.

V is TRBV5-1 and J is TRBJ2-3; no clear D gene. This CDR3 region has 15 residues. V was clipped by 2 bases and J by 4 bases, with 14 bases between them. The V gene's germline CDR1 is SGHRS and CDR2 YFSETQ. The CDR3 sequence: CASSLGQSDPDTQYF. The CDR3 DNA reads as TGCGCCAGCAGCTTAGGGCAGAGTGACCCAGATACGCAGTATTTT.

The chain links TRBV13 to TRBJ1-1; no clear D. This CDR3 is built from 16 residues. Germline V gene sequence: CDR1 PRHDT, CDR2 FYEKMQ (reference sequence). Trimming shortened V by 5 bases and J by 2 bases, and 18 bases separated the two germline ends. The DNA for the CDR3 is TGTGCCAGCAGCAGTTCGTCCTTTCTAGGCAACACTGAAGCTTTCTTT. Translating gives CASSSSSFLGNTEAFF.

The CDR3 sequence is CASRLAGGQEQYF. The CDR3 nucleotides read TGTGCCAGTCGACTAGCGGGGGGGCAAGAGCAGTACTTC. This chain connects TRBV19 to TRBJ2-7, with 14 bases identical to TRBD2. Germline CDR1 LNHDA, CDR2 SQIVND (reference sequence). The trim removed 8 bases at V and 7 bases at J, leaving 4 bases unmatched. The length of the CDR3 is 13 residues.

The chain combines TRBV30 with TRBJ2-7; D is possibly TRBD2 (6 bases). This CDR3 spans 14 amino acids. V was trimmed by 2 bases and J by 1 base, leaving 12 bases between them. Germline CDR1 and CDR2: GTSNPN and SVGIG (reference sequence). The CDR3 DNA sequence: TGTGCCTGGAGTCTCGGGAGCTTATCCTACGAGCAGTACTTC. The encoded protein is CAWSLGSLSYEQYF.

The CDR3 DNA reads as TGCGCCAGCAGCCAAGATCAACTGAACACTGAAGCTTTCTTT. As protein: CASSQDQLNTEAFF. The V gene is TRBV4-1, the J gene TRBJ1-1; D uncertain. Germline lookup yields CDR1 MGHRA and CDR2 YSYEKL. V was pared by 0 bases and J by 0 bases, with 5 bases between. The CDR3 is 14 residues long.

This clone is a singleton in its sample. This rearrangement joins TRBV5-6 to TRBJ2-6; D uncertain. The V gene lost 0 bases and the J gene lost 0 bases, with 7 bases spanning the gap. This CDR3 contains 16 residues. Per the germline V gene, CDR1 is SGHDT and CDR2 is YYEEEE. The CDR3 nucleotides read TGTGCCAGCAGCTTGGATTGGATCTCTGGGGCCAACGTCCTGACTTTC. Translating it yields CASSLDWISGANVLTF. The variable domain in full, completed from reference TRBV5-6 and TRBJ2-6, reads DAGVTQSPTHLIKTRGQQVTLRCSPKSGHDTVSWYQQALGQGPQFIFQYYEEEERQRGNFPDRFSGHQFPNYSSELNVNALLLGDSALYLCASSLDWISGANVLTFGAGSRLTVL.

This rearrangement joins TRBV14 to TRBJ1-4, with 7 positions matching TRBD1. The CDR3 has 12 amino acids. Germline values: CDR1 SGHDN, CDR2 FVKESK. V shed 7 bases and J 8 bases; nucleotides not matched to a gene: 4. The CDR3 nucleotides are TGTGCCAGCAAAGGGGGCAACGAAAAACTGTTTTTT. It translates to CASKGGNEKLFF. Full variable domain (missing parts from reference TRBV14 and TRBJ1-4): EAGVTQFPSHSVIEKGQTVTLRCDPISGHDNLYWYRRVMGKEIKFLLHFVKESKQDESGMPNNRFLAERTGGTYSTLKVQPAELEDSGVYFCASKGGNEKLFFGSGTQLSVL.

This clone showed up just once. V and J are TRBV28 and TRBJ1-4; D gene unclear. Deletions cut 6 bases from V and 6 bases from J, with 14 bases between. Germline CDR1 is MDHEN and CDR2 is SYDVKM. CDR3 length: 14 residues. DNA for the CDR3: TGTGCCAGCAGCCTAAGGATATACGATGAAAAACTGTTTTTT. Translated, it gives CASSLRIYDEKLFF.